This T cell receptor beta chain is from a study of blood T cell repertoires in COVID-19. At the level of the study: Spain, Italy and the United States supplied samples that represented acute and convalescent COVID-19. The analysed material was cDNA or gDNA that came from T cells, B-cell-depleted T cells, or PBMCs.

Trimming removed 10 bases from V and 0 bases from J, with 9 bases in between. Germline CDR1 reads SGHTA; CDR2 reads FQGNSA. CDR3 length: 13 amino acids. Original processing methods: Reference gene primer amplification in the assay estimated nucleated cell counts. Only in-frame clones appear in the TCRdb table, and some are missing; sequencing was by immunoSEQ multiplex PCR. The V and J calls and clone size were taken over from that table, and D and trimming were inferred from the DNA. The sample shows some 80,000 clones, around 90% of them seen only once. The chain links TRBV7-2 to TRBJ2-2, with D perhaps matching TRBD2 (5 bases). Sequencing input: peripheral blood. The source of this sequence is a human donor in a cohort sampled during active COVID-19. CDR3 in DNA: TGTGCCACGGGGTTAACGAACACCGGGGAGCTGTTTTTT. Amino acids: CATGLTNTGELFF.